This entry describes one T cell receptor (beta chain). Its antigen target is currently unknown. Base-call qualities are not available, and no considerably larger clone is one nucleotide away. This entry comes from a study of blood T cell repertoires in COVID-19 (TCRdb year 2020). Notes on the research overall: The collaborator samples originated in the United States, Italy and Spain and spanned the acute and convalescent phases of COVID-19. The prospective study material was composed of cDNA or gDNA derived from T cells, B-cell-depleted T cells, or PBMCs. Subjects who had been exposed to COVID-19, were actively infected with it, or had recovered from it provided the deeply sampled blood TCRbeta repertoires that made up the dataset. The repertoires were released in a freely available public database intended as a resource for research on the immune response to SARS-CoV-2. The samples were drawn from two sources: the first 160 participants of the ongoing ImmuneRACE study, and 1,200 or so subjects contributed by 6 global collaborators. A de-identified subject ID, COVID-19 status, age in years and sex were almost always included in the sample metadata. HLA class I and class II types, where available, came from metadata supplied by the sample provider rather than from assay-based typing. On the study overall, not on this receptor specifically: The quantity of clinical and demographic metadata differed by source and by participant and was supplied without curation.

Whole blood was collected in K2EDTA tubes by collaborating institutions according to the institutions' own protocols. For TCRbeta analysis, collaborators shipped samples in one of three forms: frozen whole blood, isolated PBMCs, or DNA extracted from either of those sample types. The immunoSEQ Assay, a bias-controlled multiplex PCR, was used to amplify TCRbeta CDR3 regions from genomic DNA. In the paper's pipeline: Within the assay, amplification of reference gene primers was used to estimate how many nucleated cells each sample contained. To quantify the absolute abundance of each unique TCRbeta CDR3 rearrangement, sequence reads were collapsed and filtered. For each sample, productive Simpson clonality was calculated by taking the square root of Simpson's diversity index across productive rearrangements. TCRdb took over this immuneACCESS table, retaining in-frame rearrangements with V and J assigned. Such tables are incomplete; in checked studies, under half of the missing clones stem from an unresolved V gene, and the remainder is unexplained. V, J and clone size are those of that table, while D and trimming were read from the DNA. The sample records roughly 250,000 clones, 82% of which are singletons. The ten top clones hold 9.5% to 15% of the sample.

The material sequenced was peripheral blood. The source of this sequence is a woman in her sixties with active or convalescent COVID-19.

The CDR3 amino acid sequence is: CAWSQGGSVNEQYF. DNA sequence: TGTGCCTGGAGTCAAGGGGGTTCCGTGAACGAGCAGTACTTC. The receptor chain draws on TRBV30 and TRBJ2-7; matching of 6 bases hints at TRBD1 as the D gene. V drops 2 bases and J drops 5 bases, leaving 16 bases in between. Via the germline V gene (reference sequence), CDR1 is GTSNPN and CDR2 SVGIG. The CDR3 contains 14 residues, cysteine and phenylalanine counted. Of the read, only the CDR3 DNA is kept; its 42 bases are in frame from base 1.